A single sample is the source of the 19 T cell receptor beta chains below, sequenced in a study of blood T cell repertoires in COVID-19. The method was immunoSEQ multiplex PCR; TCRdb's version includes in-frame clones alone and lacks a portion of them. The sample has under 400,000 clones, around 91% seen once. Sequencing was performed on peripheral blood. These TCRs come from a man aged 18 to 30 with active or convalescent COVID-19.

V is TRBV12-3 or TRBV12-4 and J is TRBJ1-2; D unresolved. V shed 3 bases and J shed 4 bases, with 9 bases lying between them. The CDR3 is made up of 13 amino acids. CDR3 amino acids: CASSFSQAYGYTF. For the CDR3, the DNA is TGTGCCAGCAGTTTCAGTCAGGCCTATGGCTACACCTTC.

This chain connects TRBV19 to TRBJ2-1; D uncertain. The CDR3 is made up of 15 amino acids. Looked up from germline, CDR1 is LNHDA and CDR2 is SQIVND (reference sequence). Trimming shortened V by 3 bases and J by 3 bases, and 12 bases separated the two germline ends. CDR3 coding DNA: TGTGCCAGTAGTATCTTGCCTACTAACTACAATGAGCAGTTCTTC. It specifies CASSILPTNYNEQFF.

The chain joins TRBV3-1 (or the pseudogene TRBV3-2) to TRBJ1-1, with 10 bases fitting TRBD1. Germline V lookup: CDR1 LGHDT, CDR2 YNNKEL (reference sequence). The CDR3 loop spans 14 amino acids. The trim removed 4 bases at V and 4 bases at J, leaving 3 bases unmatched. The CDR3 reads CASSRDRGSTEAFF. DNA of the CDR3: TGTGCCAGCAGCCGGGACAGGGGTAGCACTGAAGCTTTCTTT.

This chain uses TRBV18 with TRBJ1-1; maybe TRBD1 (6 bases). CDR3 length equals 14 residues. Germline CDR1 KGHSH, CDR2 LQKENI. The ends were cut back, 3 bases at V and 3 bases at J, with 11 bases in the middle. CDR3 DNA: TGTGCCAGCTCACCTTCGGCAGGGGACACTGAAGCTTTCTTT. Residues: CASSPSAGDTEAFF. Full variable domain (outside the CDR3, taken from reference TRBV18 and TRBJ1-1): NAGVMQNPRHLVRRRGQEARLRCSPMKGHSHVYWYRQLPEEGLKFMVYLQKENIIDESGMPKERFSAEFPKEGPSILRIQQVVRGDSAAYFCASSPSAGDTEAFFGQGTRLTVV.

The rearrangement links TRBV28 to TRBJ1-5; D is unresolved. Trimming removed 6 bases at V and 4 bases at J, with 16 bases between. The germline gives CDR1 MDHEN, CDR2 SYDVKM. The CDR3 covers 15 residues. The CDR3 spells CASSPVLTENQPQHF. The CDR3 DNA follows: TGTGCCAGCAGCCCTGTTTTGACGGAGAATCAGCCCCAGCATTTT.

J is TRBJ2-3 and V is TRBV4-1, with 8 nucleotides matching TRBD2. The junction had 9 bases not matched to a gene; V was cut back by 1 base and J by 15 bases. This CDR3 is built from 13 residues. Germline loops: CDR1 MGHRA, CDR2 YSYEKL. The CDR3 nucleotides read TGCGCCAGCAGCCAAGTGGGACTAGAAGGACGATATTTT. It codes for CASSQVGLEGRYF.

Only a few counts were recorded for this clone. J is TRBJ2-7 and V is TRBV28; D perhaps matches TRBD1 (6 bases). Germline V CDR1 and CDR2: MDHEN, SYDVKM. This CDR3 has 15 residues. V was shortened by 5 bases and J by 0 bases, with 14 bases between the two germline ends. CDR3 region: CASSTPGGASYEQYF. CDR3 DNA: TGTGCCAGCAGTACTCCTGGGGGCGCCTCCTACGAGCAGTACTTC.

The chain uses TRBV28 and TRBJ1-1, with D perhaps matching TRBD1 (5 bases). This CDR3 has 15 amino acids. Deletions cut 7 bases from V and 2 bases from J, with 17 bases between. The germline CDR1 and CDR2 sequences are MDHEN and SYDVKM. This CDR3 is CASITDSEPNTEAFF. CDR3 DNA: TGTGCCAGCATCACCGACAGTGAACCTAACACTGAAGCTTTCTTT.

V and J are TRBV21-1 and TRBJ2-7; TRBD1 was called by the table and not checked on the DNA. TRBV21-1 is a known pseudogene. The CDR3 runs 14 residues. The CDR3 DNA reads as TGTGCCAGCAGCATAGGAGACAGGGACTACGAGCAGTACTTC. Protein product: CASSIGDRDYEQYF.

This chain joins TRBV7-8 and TRBJ2-7; 7 positions match TRBD1. This CDR3 has 17 residues. Germline V lookup: CDR1 SGHVS, CDR2 FQNEAQ. V was clipped by 2 bases and J by 0 bases; unmatched bases: 10. CDR3 nucleotide sequence: TGTGCCAGCAGCTTATCTCCGAGACAGGGCCCCTCCTACGAGCAGTACTTC. This gives the protein CASSLSPRQGPSYEQYF.

The chain carries TRBV15 and TRBJ1-6; D is unclear. The germline V gene encodes CDR1 LNHNV and CDR2 YYDKDF (reference sequence). This CDR3 region has 16 residues. Trimming took 3 bases from V and 0 from J, leaving 9 bases between them. CDR3 loop: CATSSDKSSYNSPLHF. The CDR3, as DNA: TGTGCCACCAGCAGTGACAAGAGCTCCTATAATTCACCCCTCCACTTT.

Here the CDR3 DNA reads TGTGCCAGCAGCTGGACTAGCGGGAAGGGAGAGACCCAGTACTTC. It translates to CASSWTSGKGETQYF. The chain couples TRBV11-2 to TRBJ2-5, with TRBD2 matching over 12 bases. Per the germline V gene, CDR1 is SGHAT and CDR2 is FQNNGV. The CDR3 consists of 15 residues. V lost 4 bases and J lost 4; bases outside the gene matches: 4.

This clone was observed a single time. The chain is built from TRBV18 and TRBJ2-3, with 12 nucleotides matching TRBD2. CDR3 size: 16 residues. V lost 3 bases and J lost 3; bases outside the gene matches: 4. Per germline, CDR1 KGHSH and CDR2 LQKENI. The chain's CDR3 is CASSPRLAGATDTQYF. CDR3 sequence (DNA): TGTGCCAGCTCACCTAGACTAGCGGGAGCGACAGATACGCAGTATTTT.

This sequence joins TRBV6-5 and TRBJ1-1, with D maybe TRBD1 (6 bases). Per germline, CDR1 MNHEY and CDR2 SVGAGI. The CDR3 spans 11 residues. The V gene lost 6 bases and the J gene lost 11 bases, with 13 bases spanning the gap. The CDR3 spells CASRIQGNAFF. CDR3 bases: TGTGCCAGCAGAATCCAGGGGAACGCTTTCTTT.

The rearrangement joins TRBV2 to TRBJ2-7; 8 bases map to TRBD1. This CDR3 contains 14 residues. Trimming took 7 bases from V and 7 from J; bases not matched to a gene: 12. The germline CDR1 and CDR2 sequences are SNHLY and FYNNEI. The CDR3 bases are TGTGCCAGCAACAAGCCGGGACAGGTGGTGGAGCAGTACTTC. This codes for CASNKPGQVVEQYF.

On this clone itself: One end of the junction is discordant with germline, which a read error may explain. The same CDR3 is also encoded by other DNA sequences in this sample. The rearrangement joins TRBV7-9 to TRBJ2-5, with D perhaps TRBD2 (5 bases). The CDR3 contains 15 residues. CDR1 SEHNR and CDR2 FQNEAQ come from the germline V gene (reference sequence). The CDR3 sequence is CASSRAIGGRETQYF. The CDR3, as DNA: TGCGCCAGCAGCCGAGCAATAGGAGGCCGAGAGACCCAGTACTTC. Filled out from reference TRBV7-9 and TRBJ2-5, the complete variable domain reads DTGVSQNPRHKITKRGQNVTFRCDPISEHNRLYWYRQTLGQGPEFLTYFQNEAQLEKSRLLSDRFSAERPKGSFSTLEIQRTEQGDSAMYLCASSRAIGGRETQYFGPGTRLLVL.

The rearrangement joins TRBV7-9 to TRBJ1-3; 11 bases align to TRBD1. Germline assignment: CDR1 SEHNR and CDR2 FQNEAQ (reference sequence). Trimming at V came to 5 bases and at J to 1 base, leaving 10 bases not matched to a gene. The length of the CDR3 is 18 residues. In DNA, the CDR3 is TGTGCCAGCAGCACTGGGACAGGGGGATTCCCTTCTGGAAACACCATATATTTT. It yields the protein CASSTGTGGFPSGNTIYF.

The V and J genes are TRBV6-5 and TRBJ1-5, with D possibly matching TRBD1 (5 bases). The CDR3 spans 15 residues. V was cut by 8 bases and J by 2 bases, with 16 bases left in between. CDR1 is MNHEY and CDR2 is SVGAGI in the germline V gene. In DNA form, the CDR3 reads TGTGCCAGCTATCCGGGGGAATGGGGCAATCAGCCCCAGCATTTT. Translation gives CASYPGEWGNQPQHF.

The chain couples TRBV29-1 to TRBJ2-1, with D perhaps TRBD1 (6 bases). The CDR3 spans 14 residues. The germline V and J ends were trimmed by 6 bases and 0 bases, with 12 bases remaining between them. Germline CDR1 reads SQVTM; CDR2 reads ANQGSEA. Written as DNA, the CDR3 is TGCAGCGTCCACCCGGACAGCTCCTACAATGAGCAGTTCTTC. Amino acids: CSVHPDSSYNEQFF.